This T cell receptor (beta chain) is drawn from a study of T cells in Graves' hyperthyroidism and ophthalmopathy. Study-wide background: Before any treatment, at initial diagnosis, peripheral blood was collected.

It was less than 13 ml of fresh peripheral blood that supplied the PBMCs. Points from the study as a whole: Blood samples included most of the expanded thyroid clonotypes exceeding 0.001.

Amplification targeted TCR beta CDR3 regions from RNA transcripts. The HTBI primer set drove a first-round RT-PCR of the TCR CDR3. TCRdb called the multiplex PCR reads again in MiXCR, with one record for every CDR3 protein. The table shows some 720,000 distinct CDR3 sequences, with about 17% occurring only once. This clonotype was counted at least ten times. The antigen remains unidentified. The specimen sequenced was blood. This clonotype was sampled from a man aged 18 to 30 with Graves' hyperthyroidism.

The CDR3 loop is CSAREREIYEQYF. For the CDR3, the DNA is TGCAGTGCTAGAGAGCGGGAGATCTACGAGCAGTACTTC. V usage is TRBV20-1 and J usage is TRBJ2-7; TRBD2 agrees at 7 bases. The V segment lost 0 bases and the J segment 3 bases; nucleotides outside the gene matches: 2. This CDR3 region has 13 residues. Per germline, CDR1 DFQATT and CDR2 SNEGSKA (reference sequence).